Each of the 2 T cell receptor beta chains below was sequenced from the same sample in a study of T cells after yellow fever vaccination. TCRdb reanalysed the 5' RACE reads using MiXCR and keeps one entry per CDR3 protein. In the table there are about 240,000 distinct CDR3 sequences, around 3.5% of which are singletons. Here the sequenced sample was PBMCs, taken 15 days after the yellow fever booster vaccination. These TCRs come from a man between 18 and 35 years old who received the YFV17D yellow fever vaccine.

This clonotype has at least ten counts. This chain joins TRBV6-5 and TRBJ1-1, with a weak D call TRBD1 (5 bases). The CDR3 is 14 residues long. V lost 6 bases, J lost 1 base, and 12 bases lay in between. Germline V gene lookup returns CDR1 MNHEY and CDR2 SVGAGI. CDR3 bases: TGTGCCAGCAGACAACCGGACACGAACACTGAAGCTTTCTTT. It is translated as CASRQPDTNTEAFF.

There are many counts of this clonotype. The V gene is TRBV20-1, the J gene TRBJ1-4, with D possibly TRBD1 on 6 matching bases. V was pared by 4 bases and J by 6 bases, with 15 bases between. Germline assignment: CDR1 DFQATT and CDR2 SNEGSKA (reference sequence). CDR3 length: 14 residues. The CDR3 here is CSAKQGLADEKLFF. In nucleotides, the CDR3 is TGCAGTGCTAAACAGGGTTTGGCGGATGAAAAACTGTTTTTT.